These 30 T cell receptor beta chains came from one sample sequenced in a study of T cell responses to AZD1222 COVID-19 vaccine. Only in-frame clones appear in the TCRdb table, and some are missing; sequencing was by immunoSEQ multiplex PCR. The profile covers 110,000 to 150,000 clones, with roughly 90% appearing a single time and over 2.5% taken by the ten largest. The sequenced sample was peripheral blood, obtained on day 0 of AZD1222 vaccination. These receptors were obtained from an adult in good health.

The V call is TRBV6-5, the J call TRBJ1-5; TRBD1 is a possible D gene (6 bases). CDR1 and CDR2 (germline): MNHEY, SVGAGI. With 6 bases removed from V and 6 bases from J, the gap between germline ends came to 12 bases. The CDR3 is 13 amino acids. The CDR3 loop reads CASRPGDGQPQHF. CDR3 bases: TGTGCCAGCAGACCAGGGGACGGTCAGCCCCAGCATTTT.

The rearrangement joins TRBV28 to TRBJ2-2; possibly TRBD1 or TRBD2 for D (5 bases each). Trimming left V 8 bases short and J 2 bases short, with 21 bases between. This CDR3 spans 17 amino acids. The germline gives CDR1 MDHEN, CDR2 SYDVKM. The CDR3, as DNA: TGTGCCAGCCCTCTAAGAGGGACCGAGAATAACACCGGGGAGCTGTTTTTT. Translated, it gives CASPLRGTENNTGELFF.

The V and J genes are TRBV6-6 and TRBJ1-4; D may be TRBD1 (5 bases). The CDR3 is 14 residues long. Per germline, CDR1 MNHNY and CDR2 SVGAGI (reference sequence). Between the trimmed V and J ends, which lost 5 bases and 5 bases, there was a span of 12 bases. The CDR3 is CASSPWGGNEKLFF. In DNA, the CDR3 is TGTGCCAGCAGTCCGTGGGGGGGGAATGAAAAACTGTTTTTT.

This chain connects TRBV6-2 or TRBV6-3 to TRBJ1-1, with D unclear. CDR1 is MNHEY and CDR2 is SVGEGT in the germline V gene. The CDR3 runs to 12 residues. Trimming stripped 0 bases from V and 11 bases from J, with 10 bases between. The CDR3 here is CASSYSAVRAFF. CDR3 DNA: TGTGCCAGCAGTTACTCGGCGGTCCGGGCTTTCTTT.

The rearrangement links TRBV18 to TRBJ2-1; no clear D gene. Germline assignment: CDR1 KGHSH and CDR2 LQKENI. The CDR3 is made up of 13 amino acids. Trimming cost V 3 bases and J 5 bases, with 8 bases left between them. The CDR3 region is CASSPIRDNEQFF. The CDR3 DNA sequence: TGTGCCAGCTCACCCATAAGGGACAATGAGCAGTTCTTC.

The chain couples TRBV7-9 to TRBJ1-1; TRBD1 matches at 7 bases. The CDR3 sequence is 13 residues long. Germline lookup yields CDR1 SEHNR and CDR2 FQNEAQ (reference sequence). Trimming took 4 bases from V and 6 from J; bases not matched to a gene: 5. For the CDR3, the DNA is TGTGCCAGCAGCTCCCGGGACAGCCCTGAAGCTTTCTTT. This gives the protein CASSSRDSPEAFF.

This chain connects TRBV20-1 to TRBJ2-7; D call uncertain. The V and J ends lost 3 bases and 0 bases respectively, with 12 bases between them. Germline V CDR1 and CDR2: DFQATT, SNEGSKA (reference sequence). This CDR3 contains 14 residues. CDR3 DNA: TGCAGTGCTAGTCGCTTCCTCAGCTCCTACGAGCAGTACTTC. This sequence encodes CSASRFLSSYEQYF.

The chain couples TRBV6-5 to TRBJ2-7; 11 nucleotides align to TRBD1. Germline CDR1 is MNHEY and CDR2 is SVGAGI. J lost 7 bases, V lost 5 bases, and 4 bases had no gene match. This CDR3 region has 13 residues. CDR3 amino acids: CASSPDRGREQYF. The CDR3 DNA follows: TGTGCCAGCAGTCCGGACAGGGGGCGAGAGCAGTACTTC.

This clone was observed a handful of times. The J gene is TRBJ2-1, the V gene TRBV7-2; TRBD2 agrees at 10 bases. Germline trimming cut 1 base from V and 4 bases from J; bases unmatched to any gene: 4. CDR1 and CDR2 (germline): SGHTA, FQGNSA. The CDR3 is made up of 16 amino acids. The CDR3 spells CASSLGGTSVYNEQFF. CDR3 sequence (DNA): TGTGCCAGCAGCTTAGGCGGGACTAGCGTATACAATGAGCAGTTCTTC.

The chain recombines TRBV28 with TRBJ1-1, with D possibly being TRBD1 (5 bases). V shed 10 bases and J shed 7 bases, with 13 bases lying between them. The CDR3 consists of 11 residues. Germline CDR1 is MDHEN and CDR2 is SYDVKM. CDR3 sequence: CATRGLDEAFF. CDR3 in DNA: TGTGCCACCCGGGGGTTAGATGAAGCTTTCTTT. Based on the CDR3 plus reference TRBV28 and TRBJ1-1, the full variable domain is DVKVTQSSRYLVKRTGEKVFLECVQDMDHENMFWYRQDPGLGLRLIYFSYDVKMKEKGDIPEGYSVSREKKERFSLILESASTNQTSMYLCATRGLDEAFFGQGTRLTVV.

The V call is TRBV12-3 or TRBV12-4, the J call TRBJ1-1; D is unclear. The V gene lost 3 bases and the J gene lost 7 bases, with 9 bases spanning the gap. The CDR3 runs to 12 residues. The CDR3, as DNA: TGTGCCAGCAGTTTGGACGGAAATGAAGCTTTCTTT. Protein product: CASSLDGNEAFF.

The CDR3 region is CASSLEGRAGGRYTEAFF. The CDR3 DNA follows: TGTGCCAGCAGCTTAGAGGGGAGGGCAGGGGGCCGCTACACTGAAGCTTTCTTT. The gene calls are TRBV11-3 and TRBJ1-1, with 8 bases lining up with TRBD1. The CDR3 loop spans 18 amino acids. The ends lost 0 bases at V and 3 bases at J; junction bases unmatched: 12. CDR1 is SGHNT, CDR2 YENEEA, per germline.

In nucleotides, the CDR3 is TGTGCCAGCAGCAAAAACACTGAAGCTTTCTTT. The encoded protein is CASSKNTEAFF. The J gene is TRBJ1-1, the V gene TRBV6-2 or TRBV6-3; no firm D call. The CDR3 is 11 residues long. The germline V gene encodes CDR1 MNHEY and CDR2 SVGEGT. Trimming shortened V by 6 bases and J by 2 bases, and 4 bases separated the two germline ends.

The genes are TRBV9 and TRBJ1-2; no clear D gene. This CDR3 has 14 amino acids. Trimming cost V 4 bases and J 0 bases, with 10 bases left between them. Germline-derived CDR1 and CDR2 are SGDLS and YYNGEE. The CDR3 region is CASSPIMANYGYTF. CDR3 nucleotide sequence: TGTGCCAGCAGCCCCATAATGGCTAACTATGGCTACACCTTC.

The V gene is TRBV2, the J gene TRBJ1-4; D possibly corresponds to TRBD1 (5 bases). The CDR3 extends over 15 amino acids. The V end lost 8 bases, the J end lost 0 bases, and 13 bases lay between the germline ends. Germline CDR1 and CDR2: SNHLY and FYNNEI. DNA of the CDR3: TGTGCCAGCCGGGGCATCCCTGCAACTAATGAAAAACTGTTTTTT. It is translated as CASRGIPATNEKLFF. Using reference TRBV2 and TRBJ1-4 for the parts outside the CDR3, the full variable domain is EPEVTQTPSHQVTQMGQEVILRCVPISNHLYFYWYRQILGQKVEFLVSFYNNEISEKSEIFDDQFSVERPDGSNFTLKIRSTKLEDSAMYFCASRGIPATNEKLFFGSGTQLSVL.

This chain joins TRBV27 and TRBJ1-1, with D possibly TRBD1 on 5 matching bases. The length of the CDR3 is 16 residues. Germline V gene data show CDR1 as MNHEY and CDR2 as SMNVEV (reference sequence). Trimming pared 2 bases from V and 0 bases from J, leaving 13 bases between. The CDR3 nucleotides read TGTGCCAGCAGTTTACGAGGGGCTCTATTGAACACTGAAGCTTTCTTT. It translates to CASSLRGALLNTEAFF.

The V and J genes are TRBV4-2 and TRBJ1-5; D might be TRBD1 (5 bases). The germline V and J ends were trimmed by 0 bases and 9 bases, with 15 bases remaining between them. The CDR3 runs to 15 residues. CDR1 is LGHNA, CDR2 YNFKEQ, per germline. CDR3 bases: TGTGCCAGCAGCCAAGATTTACAGGAGGGACGGCCCCAGCATTTT. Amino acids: CASSQDLQEGRPQHF.

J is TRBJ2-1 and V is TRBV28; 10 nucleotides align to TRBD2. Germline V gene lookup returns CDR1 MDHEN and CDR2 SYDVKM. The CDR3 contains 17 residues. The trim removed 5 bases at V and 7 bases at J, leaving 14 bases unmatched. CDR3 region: CASSPNEASGRINEQFF. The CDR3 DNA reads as TGTGCCAGCAGTCCGAACGAAGCTAGCGGGAGAATTAATGAGCAGTTCTTC. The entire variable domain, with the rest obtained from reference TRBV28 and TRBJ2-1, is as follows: DVKVTQSSRYLVKRTGEKVFLECVQDMDHENMFWYRQDPGLGLRLIYFSYDVKMKEKGDIPEGYSVSREKKERFSLILESASTNQTSMYLCASSPNEASGRINEQFFGPGTRLTVL.

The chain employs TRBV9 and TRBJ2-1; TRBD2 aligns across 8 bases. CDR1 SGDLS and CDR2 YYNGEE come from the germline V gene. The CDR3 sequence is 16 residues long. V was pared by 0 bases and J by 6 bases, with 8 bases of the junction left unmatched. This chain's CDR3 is CASSVGDSGVLNEQFF. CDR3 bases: TGTGCCAGCAGCGTAGGGGATAGCGGGGTCCTCAATGAGCAGTTCTTC.

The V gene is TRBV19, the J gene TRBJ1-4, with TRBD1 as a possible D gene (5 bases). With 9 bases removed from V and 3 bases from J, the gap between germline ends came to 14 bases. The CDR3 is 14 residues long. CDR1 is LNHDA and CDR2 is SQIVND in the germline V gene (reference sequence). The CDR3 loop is CASSPGGPNEKLFF. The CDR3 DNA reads TGTGCCAGCAGCCCGGGGGGACCTAATGAAAAACTGTTTTTT.

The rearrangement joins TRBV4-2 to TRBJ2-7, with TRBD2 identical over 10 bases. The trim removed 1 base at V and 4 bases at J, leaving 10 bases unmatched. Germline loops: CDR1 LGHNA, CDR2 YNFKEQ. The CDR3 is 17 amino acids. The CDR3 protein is CASSQAWSAGGQYEQYF. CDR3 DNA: TGTGCCAGCAGCCAAGCGTGGTCAGCGGGGGGGCAGTACGAGCAGTACTTC.

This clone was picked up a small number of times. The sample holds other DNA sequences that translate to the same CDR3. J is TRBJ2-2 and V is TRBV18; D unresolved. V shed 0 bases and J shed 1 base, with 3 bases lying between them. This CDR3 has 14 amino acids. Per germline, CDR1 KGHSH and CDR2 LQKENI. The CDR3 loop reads CASSPPGNTGELFF. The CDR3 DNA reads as TGTGCCAGCTCACCACCAGGGAACACCGGGGAGCTGTTTTTT.

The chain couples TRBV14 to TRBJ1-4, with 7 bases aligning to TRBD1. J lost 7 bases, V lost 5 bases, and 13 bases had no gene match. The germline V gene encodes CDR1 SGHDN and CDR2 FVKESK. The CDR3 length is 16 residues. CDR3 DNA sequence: TGTGCCAGCAGCATAAGATCAGGGGGATTTGTTGAAAAACTGTTTTTT. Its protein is CASSIRSGGFVEKLFF.

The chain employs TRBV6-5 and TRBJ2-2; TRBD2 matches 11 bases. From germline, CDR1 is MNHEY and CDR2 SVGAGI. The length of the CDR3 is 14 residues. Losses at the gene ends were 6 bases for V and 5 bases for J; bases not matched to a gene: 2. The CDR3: CASSIAGGTGELFF. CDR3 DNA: TGTGCCAGCAGCATAGCGGGAGGGACCGGGGAGCTGTTTTTT.

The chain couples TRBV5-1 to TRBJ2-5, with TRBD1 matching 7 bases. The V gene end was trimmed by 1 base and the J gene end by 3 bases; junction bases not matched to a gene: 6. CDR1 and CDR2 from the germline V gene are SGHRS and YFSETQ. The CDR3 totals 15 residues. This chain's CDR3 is CASSLTGTVKETQYF. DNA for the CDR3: TGCGCCAGCAGCTTGACCGGGACAGTAAAAGAGACCCAGTACTTC.

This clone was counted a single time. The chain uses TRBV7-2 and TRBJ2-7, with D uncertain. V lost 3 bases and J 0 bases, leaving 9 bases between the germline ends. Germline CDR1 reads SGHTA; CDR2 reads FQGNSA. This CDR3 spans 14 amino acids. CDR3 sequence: CASSFGQHSYEQYF. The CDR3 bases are TGTGCCAGCAGCTTCGGGCAGCACTCCTACGAGCAGTACTTC.

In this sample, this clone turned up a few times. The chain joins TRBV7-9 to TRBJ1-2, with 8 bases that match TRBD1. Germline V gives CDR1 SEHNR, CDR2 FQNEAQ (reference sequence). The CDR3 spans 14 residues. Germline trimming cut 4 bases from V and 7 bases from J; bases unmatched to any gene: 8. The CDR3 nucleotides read TGTGCCAGCAGCTACGACCAGGGGGCGGGTGGCTACACCTTC. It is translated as CASSYDQGAGGYTF.

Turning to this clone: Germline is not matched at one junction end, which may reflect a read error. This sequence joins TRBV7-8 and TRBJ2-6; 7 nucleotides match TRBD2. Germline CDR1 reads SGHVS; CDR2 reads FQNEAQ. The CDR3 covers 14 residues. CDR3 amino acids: CASSLAAGANVLTF. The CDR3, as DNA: TGTGCCAGCAGCCTAGCGGCTGGGGCCAACGTCCTGACTTTC.

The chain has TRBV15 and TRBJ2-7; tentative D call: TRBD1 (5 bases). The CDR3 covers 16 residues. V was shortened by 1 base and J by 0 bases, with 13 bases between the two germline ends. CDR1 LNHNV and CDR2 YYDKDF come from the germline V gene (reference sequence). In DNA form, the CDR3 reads TGTGCCACCAGCAGAGTAAAGGGCACAGGCTCCTACGAGCAGTACTTC. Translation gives CATSRVKGTGSYEQYF.

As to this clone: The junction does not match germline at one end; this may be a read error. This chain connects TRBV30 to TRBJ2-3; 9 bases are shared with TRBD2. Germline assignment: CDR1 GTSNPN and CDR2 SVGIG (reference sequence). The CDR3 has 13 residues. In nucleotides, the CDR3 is TGTGCCAGGAGCGGGGGGAGCACAGATACGCAGTATTTT. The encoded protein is CARSGGSTDTQYF. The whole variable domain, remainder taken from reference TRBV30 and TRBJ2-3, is SQTIHQWPATLVQPVGSPLSLECTVEGTSNPNLYWYRQAAGRGLQLLFYSVGIGQISSEVPQNLSASRPQDRQFILSSKKLLLSDSGFYLCARSGGSTDTQYFGPGTRLTVL.